This T cell receptor beta chain appears in the sequencing data of a study of blood T cell repertoires in COVID-19 (dated by TCRdb to the early 2020s). The study in broad terms: Collaborator samples came from the United States, Italy and Spain and covered acute and convalescent phases of COVID-19. Deeply sampled blood TCRbeta repertoires from subjects exposed to, actively infected with, or recovered from COVID-19 were included in the dataset. Nearly every sample came with metadata listing a de-identified subject ID, COVID-19 status, age in years and sex. A freely available public database, intended as a resource for researchers studying the immune response to SARS-CoV-2, is where the repertoires were released. The samples were drawn from the first 160 participants of the ongoing ImmuneRACE study and from 1,254 subjects provided by 6 global collaborators. The prospective study material was composed of cDNA or gDNA derived from T cells, B-cell-depleted T cells, or PBMCs. Where HLA class I and class II types were available, the types were taken from metadata supplied by the sample provider, not from assay-based typing. The paper as a whole reports these results and caveats: Clinical and demographic metadata were provided uncurated, with the amount varying by source and participant.

TCRbeta CDR3 regions were amplified from genomic DNA using the immunoSEQ Assay, a bias-controlled multiplex PCR. Concerning the study's data processing: Within the assay, amplification of reference gene primers was used to estimate how many nucleated cells each sample contained. To quantify the absolute abundance of each unique TCRbeta CDR3 rearrangement, sequence reads were collapsed and filtered. For each sample, productive Simpson clonality was calculated by taking the square root of Simpson's diversity index across productive rearrangements. TCRdb stores this immuneACCESS table with in-frame sequences only. Part of the clones is absent; in the studies checked, under half of the shortfall reflects unresolved V genes, and no reason is known for the rest. V, J and clone size are taken as reported in that table, and D and trimming were inferred from the DNA itself. A total of over 100,000 clones appear in this sample, approximately 80% of them only once. 0.83% of the sample is held by the ten biggest clonotypes.

This clone was recorded only once. The specificity of this receptor is unknown. One base away there is no much larger clone; base qualities are not given. Whole blood was collected in K2EDTA tubes by collaborating institutions according to the institutions' own protocols. For TCRbeta analysis, collaborator samples were shipped as frozen whole blood, as isolated PBMCs, or as DNA extracted from either sample type. Inclusive of the bounding cysteine and phenylalanine, the CDR3 is 16 residues long. Of the read, only the CDR3 DNA is kept; its 48 bases are in frame from base 1. Based on the germline V gene, the CDR1 and CDR2 sequences are MNHEY and SVGEGT. V and J are trimmed by 2 bases and 5 bases, and the gene matches miss 9 bases of the junction.

The sequenced material came from peripheral blood. This receptor chain uses TRBV6-2 or TRBV6-3 and TRBJ2-3; TRBD1 agrees with 8 junctional bases. This sequence was found in a woman between 65 and 79 years old with acute or convalescent COVID-19. The base sequence is TGTGCCAGCAGTTACCCCCAGCCAGGGGGCGAAGATACGCAGTATTTT. Its protein is CASSYPQPGGEDTQYF.